The clone carrying this T cell receptor beta chain has at least ten counts. The antigen is unknown. There were no patients who had received any treatment before thyroid surgery. This specimen belongs to a study of metastatic and nonmetastatic thyroid tumors. Across the whole study: Across peripheral blood and tumor or nodule tissue samples taken from malignant and benign thyroid patients, the repertoires were compared with one another. General observations from the study: Relative to benign nodules, malignant thyroid tumors were reportedly characterized by significantly elevated TCR beta diversity in blood and tumor.

In the original workflow: CDR3 differences across clinicopathological groups were used to build a distant-metastasis classifier for papillary thyroid cancer. TCRdb re-called clones from the PCR reads using MiXCR. TCRdb, not the original authors, processed these V and J calls. Of fewer than 25,000 clones in the sample, about a sixth were seen once. Sample: tumor tissue. This TCR derives from a female donor with papillary thyroid cancer or a benign thyroid nodule (not recorded which). Some clones in this sample may be carry-over from other donors' samples.

CDR3 residues: CASSPLRDTPNYGYTF. CDR3 in DNA: TGTGCCAGCTCACCACTCCGGGACACCCCTAACTATGGCTACACCTTC. The gene calls are TRBV18 and TRBJ1-2; perhaps TRBD1 as D (6 bases). Germline values: CDR1 KGHSH, CDR2 LQKENI. Deletions cut 1 base from V and 0 bases from J, with 12 bases between. The CDR3 totals 16 residues.